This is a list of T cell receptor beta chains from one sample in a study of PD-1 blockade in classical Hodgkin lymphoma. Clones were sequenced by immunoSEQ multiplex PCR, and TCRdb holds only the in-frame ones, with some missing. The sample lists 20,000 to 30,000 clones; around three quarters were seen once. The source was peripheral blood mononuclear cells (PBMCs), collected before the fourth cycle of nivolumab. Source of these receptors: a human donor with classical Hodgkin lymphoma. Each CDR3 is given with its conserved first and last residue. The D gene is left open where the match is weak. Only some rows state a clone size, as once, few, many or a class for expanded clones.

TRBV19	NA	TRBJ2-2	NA	TGTGCCAGTAGTCCTGACTGGAAAGGGGAGCTGTTTTTT	CASSPDWKGELFF
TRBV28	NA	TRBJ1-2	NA	TGTGCCAGCCTCTCGGACGGACTGGATGGCTACACCTTC	CASLSDGLDGYTF
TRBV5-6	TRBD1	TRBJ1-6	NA	TGTGCCAGCACCCCTGGACAGGGGGCAAATAATTCACCCCTCCACTTT	CASTPGQGANNSPLHF
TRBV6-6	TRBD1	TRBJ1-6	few	TGTGCCAGCAGTTTCCCCGGAGGCAGGGGGTCCTCACCCCTCCACTTT	CASSFPGGRGSSPLHF
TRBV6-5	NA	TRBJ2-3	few	TGTGCCAGCAGTTATGGACTGGGGGGCGCAGGGGATACGCAGTATTTT	CASSYGLGGAGDTQYF
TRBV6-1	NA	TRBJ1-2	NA	TGTGCCAGCACCCAAGAGGGGCGCGGCTACACCTTC	CASTQEGRGYTF
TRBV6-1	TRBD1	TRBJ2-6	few	TGTGCCAGCAGGACAGGGGGCTCTGGGGCCAACGTCCTGACTTTC	CASRTGGSGANVLTF
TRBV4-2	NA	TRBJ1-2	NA	TGTGCCAGCAGCCAAGAGTTCAGGAATGGCTACACCTTC	CASSQEFRNGYTF
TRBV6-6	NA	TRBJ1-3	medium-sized	TGTGCCAGCAGAACAGGGACGGAAGGAAACACCATATATTTT	CASRTGTEGNTIYF
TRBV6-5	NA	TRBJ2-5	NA	TGTGCCAGCACCTCTCGGGGTACTGGAGAGACCCAGTACTTC	CASTSRGTGETQYF
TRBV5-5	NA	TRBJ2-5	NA	TGTGCCAGCAGCTTGGAGCAAAGCAGGGTCTCCCAGTACTTC	CASSLEQSRVSQYF
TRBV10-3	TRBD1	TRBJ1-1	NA	TGTGCCATCAGTACTCCGGGACAGGGAAACACTGAAGCTTTCTTT	CAISTPGQGNTEAFF
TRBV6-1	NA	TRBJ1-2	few	TGTGCCAGCAAGGAGCTGTCTATGGCAAACTATGGCTACACCTTC	CASKELSMANYGYTF
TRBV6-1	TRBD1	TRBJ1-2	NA	TGTGCCAGCAGGGGGACAGGGTATTATGGCTACACCTTC	CASRGTGYYGYTF
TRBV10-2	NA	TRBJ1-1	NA	TGCGCCAGCAGCCCACTACGGATGAACACTGAAGCTTTCTTT	CASSPLRMNTEAFF
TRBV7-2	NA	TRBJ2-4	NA	TGTGCCAGCAGCTTAGGGAAAAACATTCAGTACTTC	CASSLGKNIQYF
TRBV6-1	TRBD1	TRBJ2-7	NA	TGTGCCAGCAGTGAAGCAAGGGGACAGGCGGACTTC	CASSEARGQADF
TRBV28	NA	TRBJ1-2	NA	TGTGCCAGCAGGCCAAACAGGGACGGCTACACCTTC	CASRPNRDGYTF
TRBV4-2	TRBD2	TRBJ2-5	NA	TGTGCCAGCAGCCGCCTCTCCGGGACTAGCGGGGGGGGCCGGGAGACCCAGTACTTC	CASSRLSGTSGGGRETQYF
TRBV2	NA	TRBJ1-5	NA	TGTGCCAGCACATTGCAGGCCTCGTACAATCAGCCCCAGCATTTT	CASTLQASYNQPQHF
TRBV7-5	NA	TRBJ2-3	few	TGTGCCAGCAGCTTAGGGGGGGCCACAGATACGCAGTATTTT	CASSLGGATDTQYF
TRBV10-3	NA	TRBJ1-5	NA	TGTGCCATCAGACAGGGCAATCAGCCCCAGCATTTT	CAIRQGNQPQHF
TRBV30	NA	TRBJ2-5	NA	TGTGCCTGCCGGGGCCAAGAGACCCAGTACTTC	CACRGQETQYF
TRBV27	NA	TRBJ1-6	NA	TGTGCCAGCACCCCCCCCCGGGGGGCCCTCCACTTT	CASTPPRGALHF
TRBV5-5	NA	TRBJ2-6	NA	TGTGCCAGCGCCGGGGTTCTCTCTGGGGCCAACGTCCTGACTTTC	CASAGVLSGANVLTF
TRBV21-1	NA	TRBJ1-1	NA	TGTGCCAGCAGCAAAGCTCGGGCAGGACGGAAGAACACTGAAGCTTTCTTT	CASSKARAGRKNTEAFF
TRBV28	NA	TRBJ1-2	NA	TGTGCCAGCGTACAGGGTGCAGGCTACACCTTC	CASVQGAGYTF
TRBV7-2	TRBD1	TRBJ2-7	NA	TGTGCCAGCAGCCTCCGGCAGGGGGCAGTCGAGCAGTACTTC	CASSLRQGAVEQYF
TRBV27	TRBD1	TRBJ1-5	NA	TGTGCCAGCAGACGTAACCCCAGGGGGCACAATCAGCCCCAGCATTTT	CASRRNPRGHNQPQHF
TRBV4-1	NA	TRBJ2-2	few	TGCGCCAGCAGCCCACCTAGGACGGCGAACACCGGGGAGCTGTTTTTT	CASSPPRTANTGELFF
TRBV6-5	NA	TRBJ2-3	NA	TGTGCCAGCAGTTACGCGGTGAGCACAGATACGCAGTATTTT	CASSYAVSTDTQYF
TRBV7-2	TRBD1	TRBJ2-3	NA	TGTGCCAGCAGCTTGGGACAGCAGGATACGCAGTATTTT	CASSLGQQDTQYF
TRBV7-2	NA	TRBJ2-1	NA	TGTGCCAGCAGGACCGGGCCTTCCTACAATGAGCAGTTCTTC	CASRTGPSYNEQFF
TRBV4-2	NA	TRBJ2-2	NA	TGTGCCAGCAGCCAAGCTTCGCCGCGACAGCAATTGACCGGGGAGCTGTTTTTT	CASSQASPRQQLTGELFF
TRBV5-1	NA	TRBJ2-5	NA	TGCGCCAGCAGCTTGGAGAACCAAGAGACCCAGTACTTC	CASSLENQETQYF
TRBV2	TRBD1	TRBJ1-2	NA	TGTGCCACAGACCGACAGGGAAACTATGGCTACACCTTC	CATDRQGNYGYTF
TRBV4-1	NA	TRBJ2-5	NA	TGCGCCAGCAGCCAAGGGGACGGCCAAGAGACCCAGTACTTC	CASSQGDGQETQYF
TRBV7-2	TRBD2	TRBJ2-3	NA	TGTGCCAGCAGCTTAGGTCCTAGCGGTGATACGCAGTATTTT	CASSLGPSGDTQYF
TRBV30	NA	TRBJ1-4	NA	TGTGCCTGGACCGGGGTCGGTACAAACGCGGCTAATGAAAAACTGTTTTTT	CAWTGVGTNAANEKLFF
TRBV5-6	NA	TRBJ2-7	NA	TGTGCCAGCAGTTCGACGGCTGCCGGTGAGCAGTACTTC	CASSSTAAGEQYF
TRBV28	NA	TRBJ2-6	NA	TGTGCCAGCAGGCCTAGGGGCGCCGGGGCCAACGTCCTGACTTTC	CASRPRGAGANVLTF
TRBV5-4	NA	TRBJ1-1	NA	TGTGCCAGCGCATTAAACGGACGAGTTGAAGCTTTCTTT	CASALNGRVEAFF
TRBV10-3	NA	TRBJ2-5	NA	TGTGCCATCAGTGACCCTTCGGTGGCGCAAGAGACCCAGTACTTC	CAISDPSVAQETQYF
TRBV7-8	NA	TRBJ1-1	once	TGTGCCAGCAGGAGTACAGGGCTCACTGAAGCCTTCTTT	CASRSTGLTEAFF
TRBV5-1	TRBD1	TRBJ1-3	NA	TGCGCCAGCAGCTTGGGGGGACAGGGGACGGGAGACACCATATATTTT	CASSLGGQGTGDTIYF
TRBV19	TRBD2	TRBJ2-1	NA	TGTGCCAGTAGTATAGACGGCCCGGCGGGGGGGCTTATAGAGGATGAGCAGTTCTTC	CASSIDGPAGGLIEDEQFF
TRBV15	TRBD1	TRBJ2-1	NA	TGTGCCACCAGCAGAAACGACAGGGACCCCTACAATGAGCAGTTCTTC	CATSRNDRDPYNEQFF
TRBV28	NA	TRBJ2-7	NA	TGTGCCAGCAGTTTTGTCACTTCCTCCTACGAGCAGTACTTC	CASSFVTSSYEQYF
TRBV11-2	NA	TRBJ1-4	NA	TGTGCCAGCAGCAGAACCGTCCAACAGGGTATAAATGAAAAACTGTTTTTT	CASSRTVQQGINEKLFF
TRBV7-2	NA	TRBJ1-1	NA	TGTGCCAGCAGCTTACGCAGGGGCGCGACGGCTTTCTTT	CASSLRRGATAFF
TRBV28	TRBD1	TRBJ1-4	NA	TGTGCCAGCAGTCTGGACAGGGGCAGGGAAAAACTGTTTTTT	CASSLDRGREKLFF
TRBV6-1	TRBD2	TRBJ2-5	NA	TGTGCCAGCAAGCTAGCGGGGGCGGGGAGCGAGACCCAGTACTTC	CASKLAGAGSETQYF
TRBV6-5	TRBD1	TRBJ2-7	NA	TGTGCCACCCTGACAGGGTCCGAGCAGTACTTC	CATLTGSEQYF
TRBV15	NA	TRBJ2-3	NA	TGTGCCACCAGCAATCGTTCTTACACAGATACGCAGTATTTT	CATSNRSYTDTQYF
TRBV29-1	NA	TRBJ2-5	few	TGCAGCGTTGAAGCAGGGAGAGAGACCCAGTACTTC	CSVEAGRETQYF
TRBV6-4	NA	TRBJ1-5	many	TGTGCCAGCAGGTCATGCGATCAGCCCCAGCATTTT	CASRSCDQPQHF